This entry is about one T cell receptor beta chain. The CDR3 is made up of 17 amino acids. V lost 3 bases to trimming and J lost 2 bases; unmatched junction nucleotides: 10. CDR1 LNHNV and CDR2 YYDKDF come from the germline V gene (reference sequence). This entry belongs to a study of blood T cell repertoires in COVID-19. Clones were sequenced by immunoSEQ multiplex PCR, and TCRdb holds only the in-frame ones, with some missing. The sample shows roughly 77,000 clones, 80% to 90% of them seen only once. The rearrangement links TRBV15 to TRBJ2-1; 7 nucleotides line up with TRBD1. Sequenced material: peripheral blood. This sequence originates from a man aged 50-60 years with active COVID-19. CDR3 protein: CATSSGGPDRPYNEQFF. The CDR3 bases are TGTGCCACCAGCAGTGGGGGACCGGACAGGCCCTACAATGAGCAGTTCTTC.